These T cell receptor beta chains were read from a single sample in a study of beta chain features in type 1 diabetes. Sequencing used immunoSEQ multiplex PCR; TCRdb keeps in-frame clones, though not all of them. The sample includes approximately 470,000 clones, approximately 31% of them seen just once. The sequencing input was naive CD4+ T cells from blood. The receptors here all came from a man in his late teens or twenties in good health. Both conserved end residues are part of each CDR3. The D gene is left open where the match is weak. A row's size may be missing; if present it is once, few, many or a size class.

cdr3_aa cdr3_nt j_call clone_size d_call v_call
CASSLRTTTQETQYF TGTGCCAGTAGTCTCCGTACCACTACCCAAGAGACCCAGTACTTC TRBJ2-5 once NA TRBV19
CASSQGQGIYGYTF TGTGCCAGCAGTCAGGGACAGGGAATCTATGGCTACACCTTC TRBJ1-2 NA TRBD1 TRBV25-1
CSGARAEGLEQYF TGCAGCGGAGCGCGGGCAGAAGGTCTCGAGCAGTACTTC TRBJ2-7 few NA TRBV29-1
CAWSVRDLGEQYF TGTGCCTGGAGTGTGAGGGACCTCGGCGAGCAGTACTTC TRBJ2-7 NA NA TRBV30
CASSPLNTGELFF TGTGCCAGCAGCCCGCTGAACACCGGGGAGCTGTTTTTT TRBJ2-2 few NA TRBV9
CAWSEGNEQYF TGTGCCTGGAGCGAGGGAAACGAGCAGTACTTC TRBJ2-7 NA NA TRBV30
CASTAGETQYF TGTGCCAGCACCGCGGGGGAGACCCAGTACTTC TRBJ2-5 NA NA TRBV7-9
CASSLAESTDTQYF TGTGCCAGCAGCTTAGCAGAAAGCACAGATACGCAGTATTTT TRBJ2-3 NA NA TRBV7-8
CASSLQQFQETQYF TGCGCCAGCAGCCTCCAACAGTTCCAAGAGACCCAGTACTTC TRBJ2-5 few NA TRBV4-1
CSARDEWAFF TGCAGTGCTAGAGATGAGTGGGCTTTCTTT TRBJ1-1 few NA TRBV20-1